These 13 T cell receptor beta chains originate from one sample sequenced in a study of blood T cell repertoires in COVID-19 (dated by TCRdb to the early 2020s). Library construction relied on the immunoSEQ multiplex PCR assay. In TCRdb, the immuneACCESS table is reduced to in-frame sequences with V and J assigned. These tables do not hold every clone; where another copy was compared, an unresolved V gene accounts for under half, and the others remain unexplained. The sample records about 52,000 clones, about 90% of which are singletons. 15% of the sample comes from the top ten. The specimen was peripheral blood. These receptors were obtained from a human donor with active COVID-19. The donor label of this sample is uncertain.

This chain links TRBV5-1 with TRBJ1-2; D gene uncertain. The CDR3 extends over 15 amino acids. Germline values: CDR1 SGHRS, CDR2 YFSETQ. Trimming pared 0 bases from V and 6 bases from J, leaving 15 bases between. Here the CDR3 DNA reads TGCGCCAGCAGCTTGGTGGCAGGTGGCCCCAATGGCTACACCTTC. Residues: CASSLVAGGPNGYTF.

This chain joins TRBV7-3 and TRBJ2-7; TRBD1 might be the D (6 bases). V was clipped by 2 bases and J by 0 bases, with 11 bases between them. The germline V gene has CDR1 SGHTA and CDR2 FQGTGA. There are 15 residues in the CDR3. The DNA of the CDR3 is TGTGCCAGCAGCTTACAGGCGGACAGCTCCTACGAGCAGTACTTC. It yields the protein CASSLQADSSYEQYF. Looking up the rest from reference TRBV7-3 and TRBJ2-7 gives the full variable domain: GAGVSQTPSNKVTEKGKYVELRCDPISGHTALYWYRQSLGQGPEFLIYFQGTGAADDSGLPNDRFFAVRPEGSVSTLKIQRTERGDSAVYLCASSLQADSSYEQYFGPGTRLTVT.

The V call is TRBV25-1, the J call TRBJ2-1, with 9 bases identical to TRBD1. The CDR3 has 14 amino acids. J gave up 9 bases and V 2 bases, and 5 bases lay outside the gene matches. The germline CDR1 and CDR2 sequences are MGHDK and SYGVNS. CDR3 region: CASSENTGGGEQFF. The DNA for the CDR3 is TGTGCCAGCAGTGAAAATACAGGGGGCGGTGAGCAGTTCTTC.

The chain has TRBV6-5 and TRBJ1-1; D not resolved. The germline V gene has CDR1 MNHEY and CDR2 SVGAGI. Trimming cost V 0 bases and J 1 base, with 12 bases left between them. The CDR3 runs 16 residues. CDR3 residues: CASSYSIRGGNTEAFF. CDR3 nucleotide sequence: TGTGCCAGCAGTTACTCGATTCGGGGTGGGAACACTGAAGCTTTCTTT.

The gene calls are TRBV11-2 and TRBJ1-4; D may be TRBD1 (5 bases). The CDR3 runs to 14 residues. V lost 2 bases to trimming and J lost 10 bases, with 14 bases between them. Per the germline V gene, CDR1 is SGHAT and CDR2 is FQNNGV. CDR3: CASSLLAGGGKLFF. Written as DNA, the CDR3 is TGTGCCAGCAGCTTACTTGCGGGGGGAGGAAAACTGTTTTTT.

CDR3 bases: TGTGCCAGCAGGGGGGACACAGATGAAAAACTGTTTTTT. It is translated as CASRGDTDEKLFF. The chain joins TRBV27 to TRBJ1-4; a weak D match, TRBD1 (6 bases). This CDR3 contains 13 residues. Germline lookup yields CDR1 MNHEY and CDR2 SMNVEV (reference sequence). V was pared by 6 bases and J by 6 bases, with 11 bases between.

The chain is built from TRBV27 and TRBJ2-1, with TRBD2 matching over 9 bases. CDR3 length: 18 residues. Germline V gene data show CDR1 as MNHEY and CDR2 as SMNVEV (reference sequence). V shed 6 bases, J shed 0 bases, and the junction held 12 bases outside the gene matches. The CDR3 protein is CASRVWSSGVSSYNEQFF. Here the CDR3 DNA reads TGTGCCAGCAGAGTTTGGTCTAGCGGGGTCAGCTCCTACAATGAGCAGTTCTTC.

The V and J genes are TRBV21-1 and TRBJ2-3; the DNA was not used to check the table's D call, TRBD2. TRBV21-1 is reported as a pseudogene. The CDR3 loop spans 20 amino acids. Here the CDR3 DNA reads TGTGCCAGCAGCAAATGGTCGGAACTAGCGGGGGGCTCTAGCACAGATACGCAGTATTTT. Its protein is CASSKWSELAGGSSTDTQYF.

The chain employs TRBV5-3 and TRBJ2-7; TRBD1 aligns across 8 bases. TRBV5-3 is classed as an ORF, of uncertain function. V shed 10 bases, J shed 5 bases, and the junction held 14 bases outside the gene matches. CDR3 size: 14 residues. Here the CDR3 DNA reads TGTGCCTCCGGGGTAGGGCAGGGGGCCCACGAGCAGTACTTC. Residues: CASGVGQGAHEQYF.

CDR3: CAISESKGSTDTQYF. The CDR3, as DNA: TGTGCCATCAGTGAGTCGAAGGGGTCCACAGATACGCAGTATTTT. The V gene is TRBV10-3, the J gene TRBJ2-3, with TRBD1 as a possible D gene (5 bases). The CDR3 spans 15 residues. V lost 0 bases to trimming and J lost 2 bases, with 9 bases between them. Germline V CDR1 and CDR2: ENHRY, SYGVKD.

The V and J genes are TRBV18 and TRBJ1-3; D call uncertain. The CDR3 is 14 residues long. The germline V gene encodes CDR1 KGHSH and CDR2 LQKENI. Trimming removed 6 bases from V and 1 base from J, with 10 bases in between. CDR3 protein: CASSNTDSGNTIYF. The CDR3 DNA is TGTGCCAGCTCCAACACAGATTCTGGAAACACCATATATTTT.

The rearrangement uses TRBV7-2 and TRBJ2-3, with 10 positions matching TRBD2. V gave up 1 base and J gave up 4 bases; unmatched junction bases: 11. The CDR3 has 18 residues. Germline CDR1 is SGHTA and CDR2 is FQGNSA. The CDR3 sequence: CASSLGGSGGANADTQYF. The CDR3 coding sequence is TGTGCCAGCAGCTTAGGAGGAAGCGGGGGGGCCAATGCAGATACGCAGTATTTT. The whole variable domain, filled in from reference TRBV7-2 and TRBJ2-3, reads GAGVSQSPSNKVTEKGKDVELRCDPISGHTALYWYRQSLGQGLEFLIYFQGNSAPDKSGLPSDRFSAERTGGSVSTLTIQRTQQEDSAVYLCASSLGGSGGANADTQYFGPGTRLTVL.

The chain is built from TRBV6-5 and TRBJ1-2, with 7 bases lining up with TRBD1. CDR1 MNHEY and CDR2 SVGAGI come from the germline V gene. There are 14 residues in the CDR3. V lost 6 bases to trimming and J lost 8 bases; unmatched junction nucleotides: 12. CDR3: CASSRNSGGGGYTF. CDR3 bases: TGTGCCAGCAGCCGCAACTCAGGGGGTGGGGGCTACACCTTC.